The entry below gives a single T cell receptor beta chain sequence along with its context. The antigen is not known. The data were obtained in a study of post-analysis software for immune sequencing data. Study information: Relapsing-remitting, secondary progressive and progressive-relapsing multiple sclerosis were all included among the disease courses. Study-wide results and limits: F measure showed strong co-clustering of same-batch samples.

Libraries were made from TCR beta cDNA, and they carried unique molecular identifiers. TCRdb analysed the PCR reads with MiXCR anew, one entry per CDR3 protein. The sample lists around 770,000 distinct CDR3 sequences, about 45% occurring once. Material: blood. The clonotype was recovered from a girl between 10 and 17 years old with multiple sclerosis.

CDR3 nucleotide sequence: TGTGCCAGCAGTGCTTTAGACCTAAAAGAGACCCAGTACTTC. Translation: CASSALDLKETQYF. The chain has TRBV2 and TRBJ2-5; D not certain. Germline V gene lookup returns CDR1 SNHLY and CDR2 FYNNEI. This CDR3 is 14 amino acids long. V was cut by 4 bases and J by 3 bases, with 12 bases left in between. The variable domain in full, with the rest retrieved from reference TRBV2 and TRBJ2-5, is EPEVTQTPSHQVTQMGQEVILRCVPISNHLYFYWYRQILGQKVEFLVSFYNNEISEKSEIFDDQFSVERPDGSNFTLKIRSTKLEDSAMYFCASSALDLKETQYFGPGTRLLVL.